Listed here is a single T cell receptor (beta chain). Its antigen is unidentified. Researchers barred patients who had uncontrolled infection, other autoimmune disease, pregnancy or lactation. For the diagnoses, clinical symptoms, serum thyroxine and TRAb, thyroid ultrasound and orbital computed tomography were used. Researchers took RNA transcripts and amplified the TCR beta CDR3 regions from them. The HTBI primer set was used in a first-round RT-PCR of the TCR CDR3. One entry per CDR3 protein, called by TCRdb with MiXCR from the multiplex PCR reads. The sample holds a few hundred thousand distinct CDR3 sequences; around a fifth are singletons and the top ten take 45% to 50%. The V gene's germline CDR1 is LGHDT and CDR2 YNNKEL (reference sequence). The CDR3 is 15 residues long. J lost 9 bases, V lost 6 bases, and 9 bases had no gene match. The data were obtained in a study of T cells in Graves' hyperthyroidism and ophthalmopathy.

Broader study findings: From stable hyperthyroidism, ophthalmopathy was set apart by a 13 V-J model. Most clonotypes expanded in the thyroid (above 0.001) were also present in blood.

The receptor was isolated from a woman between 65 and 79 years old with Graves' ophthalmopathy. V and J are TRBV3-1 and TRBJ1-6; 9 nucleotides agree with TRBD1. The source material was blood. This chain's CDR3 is CASRPTYRGPSPLHF. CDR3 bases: TGTGCCAGCAGACCAACGTACAGGGGGCCTTCACCCCTCCACTTT.